Listed below are T cell receptor beta chains from one sample, sequenced in a study of cytomegalovirus exposure and HLA in healthy donors. Clones were read by immunoSEQ multiplex PCR, and TCRdb kept only the in-frame ones, dropping some. The sample has some 130,000 clones, roughly four fifths seen once; the top ten hold over 1.1%. Sequenced sample: PBMCs. These receptors were collected from a woman aged 30 to 39 in good health and CMV-seronegative. Both conserved end residues are part of each CDR3.

J: TRBJ2-6; V: TRBV5-1; CDR3: CASSLGQGAPGANVLTF
J: TRBJ2-7; V: TRBV19; CDR3: CASAPRDIVSYEQYF
J: TRBJ2-6; V: TRBV29-1; CDR3: CSVGSSGANVLTF
J: TRBJ1-6; V: TRBV4-1; CDR3: CASSASSYNSPLHF
J: TRBJ2-5; V: TRBV29-1; CDR3: CSVEERETQYF
J: TRBJ1-5; V: TRBV6-1; CDR3: CASSVVQGGNQPQHF
J: TRBJ1-2; V: TRBV6-1; CDR3: CASSEAAGYLYGYTF
J: TRBJ1-6; V: TRBV7-8; CDR3: CASSLVPQFNSPLHF
J: TRBJ2-7; V: TRBV7-9; CDR3: CASSPGQGVSYEQYF
J: TRBJ2-4; V: TRBV19; CDR3: CASSTKRNRVAKNIQYF
J: TRBJ1-2; V: TRBV7-2; CDR3: CASSSLNTGGESYTF
J: TRBJ1-1; V: TRBV7-9; CDR3: CASSPDNRVTEAFF
J: TRBJ2-1; V: TRBV28; CDR3: CASSQNYRVNEQFF
J: TRBJ1-2; V: TRBV29-1; CDR3: CSALTGAYGYTF
J: TRBJ1-2; V: TRBV27; CDR3: CASSPGQALHYGYTF
J: TRBJ1-5; V: TRBV11-2; CDR3: CASGRRGGGSNQPQHF
J: TRBJ2-7; V: TRBV5-4; CDR3: CASSEFRDRALEQYF
J: TRBJ1-1; V: TRBV6-5; CDR3: CASRSVRTGNAEAFF
J: TRBJ2-1; V: TRBV9; CDR3: CASSVIGGGEQFF
J: TRBJ1-5; V: TRBV10-3; CDR3: CAISPGQGQPQHF
J: TRBJ2-1; V: TRBV27; CDR3: CASSEKSAVYNEQFF
J: TRBJ1-2; V: TRBV11-1; CDR3: CASSSGRGYYGYTF
J: TRBJ2-1; V: TRBV7-9; CDR3: CASSLRQDLYNEQFF
J: TRBJ1-1; V: TRBV2; CDR3: CASSARTGTMGEAFF
J: TRBJ1-5; V: TRBV6-6; CDR3: CASSSKGAGEQPQHF
J: TRBJ1-1; V: TRBV14; CDR3: CASSKELYTEAFF
J: TRBJ1-5; V: TRBV7-9; CDR3: CASTVRRGNQPQHF
J: TRBJ1-3; V: TRBV5-4; CDR3: CASSLQGLAPGNTIYF
J: TRBJ1-1; V: TRBV2; CDR3: CASSDGGKGNTEAFF
J: TRBJ2-3; V: TRBV7-7; CDR3: CASSLDSSTDTQYF
J: TRBJ1-1; V: TRBV9; CDR3: CASSVDGGAREAFF
J: TRBJ2-1; V: TRBV18; CDR3: CASSPPGQPGEQFF
J: TRBJ2-3; V: TRBV18; CDR3: CASSPYFVRRGSTDTQYF
J: TRBJ1-5; V: TRBV19; CDR3: CASSKGQGGQPQHF
J: TRBJ2-2; V: TRBV7-2; CDR3: CASRRPGLGNTGELFF
J: TRBJ2-7; V: TRBV11-2; CDR3: CASRGTGLGEQYF
J: TRBJ1-5; V: TRBV28; CDR3: CASSLRQGGQPQHF
J: TRBJ2-1; V: TRBV6-1; CDR3: CASSAQGLGYNEQFF
J: TRBJ2-7; V: TRBV7-6; CDR3: CASTPRGNPYEQYF
J: TRBJ2-1; V: TRBV28; CDR3: CASALGQGYYNEQFF
J: TRBJ1-2; V: TRBV7-3; CDR3: CASSLTGTGGDGYTF
J: TRBJ2-1; V: TRBV6-5; CDR3: CASSLDRGVYNEQFF
J: TRBJ2-7; V: TRBV10-3; CDR3: CAISAGNGYEQYF
J: TRBJ1-1; V: TRBV6-5; CDR3: CASNGQENTEAFF
J: TRBJ2-2; V: TRBV6-5; CDR3: CASSYSSQIPPGELFF
J: TRBJ2-3; V: TRBV2; CDR3: CSTGGFADTQYF
J: TRBJ2-7; V: TRBV5-1; CDR3: CASSVQGEGYEQYF
J: TRBJ1-1; V: TRBV12-5; CDR3: CASGLGQGVYTEAFF
J: TRBJ1-3; V: TRBV5-1; CDR3: CASSLVGGAPGNTIYF
J: TRBJ1-1; V: TRBV20-1; CDR3: CSASGTAEAFF
J: TRBJ2-7; V: TRBV16; CDR3: CASSKGRGYEQYF
J: TRBJ2-2; V: TRBV4-1; CDR3: CASSRGQATGELFF
J: TRBJ2-3; V: TRBV6-4; CDR3: CASSATSGGADTQYF
J: TRBJ2-1; V: TRBV29-1; CDR3: CSVDQGGAYNEQFF
J: TRBJ1-1; V: TRBV6-1; CDR3: CASLEGGVRTEAFF
J: TRBJ2-1; V: TRBV19; CDR3: CASRMGQSYNEQFF
J: TRBJ1-6; V: TRBV19; CDR3: CASSAGRSSYNSPLHF
J: TRBJ1-2; V: TRBV10-3; CDR3: CAISESSQGMVYTF
J: TRBJ2-5; V: TRBV2; CDR3: CASSGGVQETQYF